This T cell receptor beta chain was retrieved from a study of OX40 agonist ivuxolimab in advanced cancers. Study in general: Dose-escalation patients were diagnosed with hepatocellular carcinoma, melanoma, renal cell cancer or head and neck cancer.

Generated by immunoSEQ multiplex PCR, the TCRdb table keeps only in-frame clones and is missing some. The sample has around 61,000 clones, 82% seen once. This clone was seen once. People who had autoimmune disease history or systemic immunosuppression were excluded. Baseline, cycle 4 day 1, and cycle 7 day 1 were the blood sampling points. This receptor was identified in an adult with an advanced solid tumor such as melanoma, head and neck, liver or kidney cancer. The sequences come from CD4+ or CD8+ T cells sorted from blood, collected in a trial of the OX40 agonist ivuxolimab.

CDR3: CASSFSAGYTDTQYF. DNA of the CDR3: TGTGCCAGCAGCTTCTCGGCGGGGTACACAGATACGCAGTATTTT. The rearrangement uses TRBV11-3 and TRBJ2-3; the D gene is possibly TRBD2 (6 bases). The CDR3 runs to 15 residues. The V gene lost 3 bases and the J gene lost 2 bases, with 12 bases spanning the gap. The germline gives CDR1 SGHNT, CDR2 YENEEA.